This passage covers 21 T cell receptor beta chains from one sample sequenced in a study of T cells after posttransplantation cyclophosphamide. Libraries were prepared by immunoSEQ multiplex PCR; TCRdb keeps only in-frame clonotypes and omits some of them. This repertoire shows 8,000 to 9,000 clones, approximately 87% found once; its top ten account for about 23%. Cyclophosphamide on days +3 and +4 followed busulfan-fludarabine conditioning and a marrow graft. Sequences were derived from PBMCs, sampled after allogeneic stem cell transplant with posttransplant cyclophosphamide. These receptors were collected from a female patient aged 40-49 years who received an allogeneic stem cell transplant from an unrelated donor, was CMV-positive, and had no GVHD. Some of the T cells may derive from the graft donor.

J is TRBJ1-5 and V is TRBV4-1; no reliable D call. Germline-derived CDR1 and CDR2 are MGHRA and YSYEKL. This CDR3 is 16 amino acids long. The V and J ends lost 3 bases and 2 bases respectively, with 14 bases between them. Here the CDR3 reads CASSHGSEAGNQPQHF. As DNA, the CDR3 is TGCGCCAGCAGCCATGGTTCCGAAGCTGGCAATCAGCCCCAGCATTTT.

The rearrangement joins TRBV13 to TRBJ2-1; 7 nucleotides line up with TRBD2. The germline CDR1 and CDR2 sequences are PRHDT and FYEKMQ (reference sequence). The CDR3 extends over 16 amino acids. J gave up 5 bases and V 2 bases, and 9 bases lay outside the gene matches. The chain's CDR3 is CASSLPPLAENNEQFF. As DNA, the CDR3 is TGTGCCAGCAGCTTACCCCCCCTAGCGGAGAACAATGAGCAGTTCTTC.

The chain joins TRBV4-2 to TRBJ1-5; possibly TRBD1 for D (6 bases). The CDR3 extends over 16 amino acids. Germline CDR1 reads LGHNA; CDR2 reads YNFKEQ. V lost 4 bases and J 1 base, leaving 14 bases between the germline ends. CDR3 residues: CASSPSGQLSNQPQHF. The CDR3 region has the DNA TGTGCCAGCAGCCCAAGCGGACAGCTCAGCAATCAGCCCCAGCATTTT.

The rearrangement links TRBV27 to TRBJ2-3; maybe TRBD2 (6 bases). Germline loops: CDR1 MNHEY, CDR2 SMNVEV (reference sequence). Trimming pared 1 base from V and 1 base from J, leaving 12 bases between. The CDR3 is 16 residues long. As DNA, the CDR3 is TGTGCCAGCAGTTTATTAGCGGTTGGTCGCACAGATACGCAGTATTTT. It is translated as CASSLLAVGRTDTQYF.

This chain connects TRBV18 to TRBJ1-4; TRBD1 aligns across 8 bases. After removal of 2 bases from V and 3 bases from J, the junction contained 5 bases not matched to a gene. The CDR3 contains 16 residues. CDR1 is KGHSH, CDR2 LQKENI, per germline. For the CDR3, the DNA is TGTGCCAGCTCACCAGAGCTGACAGGGGCTAATGAAAAACTGTTTTTT. Its translation is CASSPELTGANEKLFF.

This rearrangement joins TRBV19 to TRBJ1-5; 8 positions match TRBD1. The V gene end was trimmed by 1 base and the J gene end by 7 bases; junction bases not matched to a gene: 9. This CDR3 is 16 amino acids long. CDR1 is LNHDA, CDR2 SQIVND, per germline (reference sequence). The CDR3 loop is CASSIGGGQGGQPQHF. In DNA form, the CDR3 reads TGTGCCAGTAGTATAGGGGGCGGACAGGGAGGGCAGCCCCAGCATTTT.

This clone was counted between two and nine times. J is TRBJ1-6 and V is TRBV7-9, with a tentative D call TRBD1 (6 bases). V lost 3 bases, J lost 5 bases, and 8 bases lay in between. CDR3 length: 14 amino acids. The V gene's germline CDR1 is SEHNR and CDR2 FQNEAQ (reference sequence). The CDR3 sequence is CASSFWGHNSPLHF. CDR3 in DNA: TGTGCCAGCAGCTTCTGGGGGCATAATTCACCCCTCCACTTT. Together with reference TRBV7-9 and TRBJ1-6, the CDR3 gives the full variable domain: DTGVSQNPRHKITKRGQNVTFRCDPISEHNRLYWYRQTLGQGPEFLTYFQNEAQLEKSRLLSDRFSAERPKGSFSTLEIQRTEQGDSAMYLCASSFWGHNSPLHFGNGTRLTVT.

The chain links TRBV2 to TRBJ1-4; D ambiguous. CDR3 length: 12 residues. In germline, CDR1 is SNHLY, CDR2 FYNNEI. V was shortened by 7 bases and J by 8 bases, with 11 bases between the two germline ends. The CDR3 DNA reads as TGTGCCAGCAAAACAGATCGAGAAAAACTGTTTTTT. This codes for CASKTDREKLFF.

The chain links TRBV28 to TRBJ1-5; a weak D match, TRBD1 (5 bases). The ends were cut back, 2 bases at V and 0 bases at J, with 17 bases in the middle. Germline assignment: CDR1 MDHEN and CDR2 SYDVKM. This CDR3 is 18 amino acids long. The CDR3 loop reads CASSLGDSWGNSNQPQHF. CDR3 nucleotides: TGTGCCAGCAGTTTAGGTGACAGTTGGGGTAATAGCAATCAGCCCCAGCATTTT.

There are a few counts of this clone. The chain combines TRBV14 with TRBJ1-2; D gene uncertain. CDR1 is SGHDN and CDR2 is FVKESK in the germline V gene. The CDR3 runs 13 residues. Trimming cost V 3 bases and J 2 bases, with 7 bases left between them. CDR3 DNA: TGTGCCAGCAGCCAGACACTGAACTATGGCTACACCTTC. It translates to CASSQTLNYGYTF.

The chain links TRBV7-2 to TRBJ2-7; D not certain. V was trimmed by 4 bases and J by 5 bases, leaving 6 bases between them. Germline CDR1 reads SGHTA; CDR2 reads FQGNSA. CDR3 length: 11 residues. CDR3 DNA sequence: TGTGCCAGCAGCTCCCTTAACGAGCAGTACTTC. Translated, it gives CASSSLNEQYF.

V is TRBV10-3 and J is TRBJ2-7; 10 bases are shared with TRBD1. The CDR3 has 14 residues. The junction had 2 bases not matched to a gene; V was cut back by 5 bases and J by 1 base. Germline values: CDR1 ENHRY, CDR2 SYGVKD. CDR3 sequence reads: CAISSGQGSYEQYF. CDR3 nucleotides: TGTGCCATCAGTTCGGGACAGGGGTCCTACGAGCAGTACTTC.

Within the sample, this clone is medium-sized. The chain couples TRBV4-1 to TRBJ1-4; 7 bases are a match to TRBD1. J gave up 6 bases and V 2 bases, and 6 bases lay outside the gene matches. Germline CDR1 MGHRA, CDR2 YSYEKL. The CDR3 is 15 residues long. The CDR3 DNA is TGCGCCAGCAGCCAACAGACAGGGAATCATGAAAAACTGTTTTTT. It codes for CASSQQTGNHEKLFF.

The chain employs TRBV5-4 and TRBJ2-1; maybe TRBD2 (7 bases). Trimming pared 0 bases from V and 4 bases from J, leaving 11 bases between. The CDR3 is 15 residues long. CDR1 is SGHNT and CDR2 is YYREEE in the germline V gene (reference sequence). The CDR3 nucleotides read TGTGCCAGCAGCTTGGGGGGGGGCGCTTACAATGAGCAGTTCTTC. This gives the protein CASSLGGGAYNEQFF.

The chain combines TRBV28 with TRBJ1-5; D is possibly TRBD1 (6 bases). Trimming shortened V by 5 bases and J by 1 base, and 9 bases separated the two germline ends. CDR1 is MDHEN and CDR2 is SYDVKM in the germline V gene. This CDR3 contains 14 residues. The CDR3 reads CASSPGVSNQPQHF. The CDR3, as DNA: TGTGCCAGCAGTCCAGGGGTGAGCAATCAGCCCCAGCATTTT. Together with reference TRBV28 and TRBJ1-5, the CDR3 gives the full variable domain: DVKVTQSSRYLVKRTGEKVFLECVQDMDHENMFWYRQDPGLGLRLIYFSYDVKMKEKGDIPEGYSVSREKKERFSLILESASTNQTSMYLCASSPGVSNQPQHFGDGTRLSIL.

This clone was detected once. The chain links TRBV5-4 to TRBJ1-1; possibly TRBD1 for D (6 bases). From germline, CDR1 is SGHNT and CDR2 YYREEE (reference sequence). This CDR3 has 16 amino acids. The germline V and J ends were trimmed by 5 bases and 8 bases, with 25 bases remaining between them. For the CDR3, the DNA is TGTGCCAGCAGGTCCTCTGGACAGAGCCTTGGCGGGGAAGCTTTCTTT. It translates to CASRSSGQSLGGEAFF.

This clone showed up just once. CDR3 sequence reads: CSVEGLLGQGGNAGELFF. The CDR3 region has the DNA TGCAGCGTTGAAGGTCTATTGGGACAGGGAGGCAACGCCGGGGAGCTGTTTTTT. V is TRBV29-1 and J is TRBJ2-2; TRBD1 matches 9 bases. Germline V gives CDR1 SQVTM, CDR2 ANQGSEA. The CDR3 spans 18 residues. Trimming cost V 1 base and J 6 bases; bases outside gene matches: 15.

The chain is built from TRBV7-2 and TRBJ2-5; 15 nucleotides match TRBD2. From germline, CDR1 is SGHTA and CDR2 FQGNSA. V lost 3 bases, J lost 5 bases, and 1 base stayed unmatched. CDR3 length: 15 residues. The CDR3 DNA follows: TGTGCCAGCAGCTTCGGACTAGCGGGGGGGGAGACCCAGTACTTC. This sequence encodes CASSFGLAGGETQYF.

The chain recombines TRBV11-2 with TRBJ1-1, with D hard to call. Germline-derived CDR1 and CDR2 are SGHAT and FQNNGV. The V gene lost 5 bases and the J gene lost 1 base, with 8 bases spanning the gap. The CDR3 spans 13 residues. CDR3 in amino acids: CASSLGGNTEAFF. The CDR3 DNA is TGTGCCAGCAGCCTCGGAGGGAACACTGAAGCTTTCTTT. Variable domain in full (rest from reference TRBV11-2 and TRBJ1-1): EAGVAQSPRYKIIEKRQSVAFWCNPISGHATLYWYQQILGQGPKLLIQFQNNGVVDDSQLPKDRFSAERLKGVDSTLKIQPAKLEDSAVYLCASSLGGNTEAFFGQGTRLTVV.

In DNA, the CDR3 is TGTGCCAGCAGCGCCCAGGGGCGCTTTACCCAGTACTTC. Protein: CASSAQGRFTQYF. The chain is built from TRBV9 and TRBJ2-5, with TRBD1 as a possible D gene (6 bases). Germline CDR1 is SGDLS and CDR2 is YYNGEE. Deletions cut 3 bases from V and 8 bases from J, with 14 bases between. The length of the CDR3 is 13 residues. The full variable domain, rest sourced from reference TRBV9 and TRBJ2-5, is DSGVTQTPKHLITATGQRVTLRCSPRSGDLSVYWYQQSLDQGLQFLIQYYNGEERAKGNILERFSAQQFPDLHSELNLSSLELGDSALYFCASSAQGRFTQYFGPGTRLLVL.

To note about this clone: Compared with germline, one end of the junction differs, possibly owing to a read error. The same CDR3 is also encoded by other DNA sequences in this sample. This chain joins TRBV12-5 and TRBJ1-6; D gene unclear. This CDR3 comprises 15 residues. Germline CDR1 and CDR2: LGHNT and FRNRAP. In DNA, the CDR3 is TGTGCTAGTGGCCTTGAGGCTCGGTTAAATTCCCCCCTCCACTTT. This gives the protein CASGLEARLNSPLHF.